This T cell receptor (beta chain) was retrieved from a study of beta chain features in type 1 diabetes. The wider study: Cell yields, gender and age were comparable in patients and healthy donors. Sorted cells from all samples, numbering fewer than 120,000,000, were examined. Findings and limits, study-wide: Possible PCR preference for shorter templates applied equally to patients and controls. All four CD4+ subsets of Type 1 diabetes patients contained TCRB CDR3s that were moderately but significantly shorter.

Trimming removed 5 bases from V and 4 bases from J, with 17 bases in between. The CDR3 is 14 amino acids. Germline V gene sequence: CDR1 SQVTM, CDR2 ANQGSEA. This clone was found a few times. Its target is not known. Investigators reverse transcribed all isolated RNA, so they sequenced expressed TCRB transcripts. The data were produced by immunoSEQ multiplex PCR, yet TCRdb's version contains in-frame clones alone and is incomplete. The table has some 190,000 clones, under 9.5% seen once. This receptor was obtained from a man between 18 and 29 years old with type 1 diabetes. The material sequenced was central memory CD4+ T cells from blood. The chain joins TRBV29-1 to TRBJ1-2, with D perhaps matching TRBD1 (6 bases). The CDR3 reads CSVLLNQGTYGYTF. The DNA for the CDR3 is TGCAGCGTTCTACTCAACCAGGGGACCTATGGCTACACCTTC.